What follows are 11 T cell receptor beta chains derived from one specimen sequenced in a study of siplizumab effects on memory and regulatory T cells. The data were produced by immunoSEQ multiplex PCR, yet TCRdb's version contains in-frame clones alone and is incomplete. The data show about 98,000 clones, approximately 90% seen once. Sequenced material: CD4+ T cells sorted from blood. The source is a human donor in good health.

The gene calls are TRBV2 and TRBJ2-1; D not certain. The germline V gene encodes CDR1 SNHLY and CDR2 FYNNEI. The CDR3 sequence is 15 residues long. The V gene lost 9 bases and the J gene lost 1 base, with 16 bases spanning the gap. CDR3 region: CARTSTVGSYNEQFF. The CDR3 bases are TGTGCCAGAACGAGCACGGTAGGTTCCTACAATGAGCAGTTCTTC.

The chain uses TRBV5-4 and TRBJ2-7; TRBD1 might be the D (6 bases). Per germline, CDR1 SGHNT and CDR2 YYREEE (reference sequence). The CDR3 consists of 15 residues. V lost 4 bases, J lost 7 bases, and 21 bases lay in between. The CDR3 nucleotides are TGTGCCAGCAGCGTACAGGGCTTGCTAACTGGAGAGCAGTACTTC. It is translated as CASSVQGLLTGEQYF.

The DNA of the CDR3 is TGTGCCAGCAGCGATCGGAGCTATGGCTACACCTTC. Its translation is CASSDRSYGYTF. The V call is TRBV5-5, the J call TRBJ1-2, with no clear D. This CDR3 comprises 12 residues. V was cut by 4 bases and J by 4 bases, with 8 bases left in between. CDR1 SGHKS and CDR2 YYEKEE come from the germline V gene (reference sequence).

In DNA form, the CDR3 reads TGTGCCAGCAGTCAACCGGTTCCTAATGAAAAACTGTTTTTT. Translated: CASSQPVPNEKLFF. This sequence joins TRBV6-1 and TRBJ1-4; D is unresolved. The CDR3 is 14 residues long. Germline values: CDR1 MNHNS, CDR2 SASEGT. Trimming shortened V by 5 bases and J by 3 bases, and 10 bases separated the two germline ends.

J is TRBJ2-5 and V is TRBV29-1; possibly TRBD1 or TRBD2 for D (6 bases each). CDR3 length: 13 amino acids. The V and J ends lost 4 bases and 1 base respectively, with 10 bases between them. Germline V lookup: CDR1 SQVTM, CDR2 ANQGSEA. This CDR3 is CSVGGDTQETQYF. The DNA for the CDR3 is TGCAGCGTTGGGGGGGACACCCAAGAGACCCAGTACTTC.

The rearrangement joins TRBV25-1 to TRBJ2-7; D perhaps matches TRBD1 (5 bases). The CDR3 contains 14 residues. V was cut by 4 bases and J by 0 bases, with 10 bases left in between. Germline V gives CDR1 MGHDK, CDR2 SYGVNS. CDR3: CASSGQTFSYEQYF. Written as DNA, the CDR3 is TGTGCCAGCAGTGGACAGACCTTCTCCTACGAGCAGTACTTC.

The CDR3 nucleotides are TGTGCCAGTAAAGACGGGAGGGCGAGCACAGATACGCAGTATTTT. Translating it yields CASKDGRASTDTQYF. The chain uses TRBV19 and TRBJ2-3; the match to TRBD2 covers 8 bases. The CDR3 is 15 residues long. Germline trimming cut 7 bases from V and 0 bases from J; bases unmatched to any gene: 6. Germline lookup yields CDR1 LNHDA and CDR2 SQIVND (reference sequence).

The V gene is TRBV2, the J gene TRBJ2-4; the D gene is possibly TRBD2 (7 bases). Deletions cut 2 bases from V and 1 base from J, with 21 bases between. The germline V gene has CDR1 SNHLY and CDR2 FYNNEI. The CDR3 spans 19 residues. The DNA for the CDR3 is TGTGCCAGCAGTGAATTGGAGGGGGGGTACCGTGGGGCCAAAAACATTCAGTACTTC. Translated, it gives CASSELEGGYRGAKNIQYF.

This clone was seen a few times. This chain connects TRBV6-5 to TRBJ2-1; TRBD2 is a possible D gene (5 bases). This CDR3 is built from 15 residues. V lost 6 bases and J 0 bases, leaving 12 bases between the germline ends. Germline lookup yields CDR1 MNHEY and CDR2 SVGAGI. CDR3 sequence reads: CASRRKTSSYNEQFF. The CDR3 DNA reads as TGTGCCAGCAGGCGAAAAACTAGCTCCTACAATGAGCAGTTCTTC.

J is TRBJ2-1 and V is TRBV5-1; D is unresolved. The CDR3 covers 14 residues. The germline gives CDR1 SGHRS, CDR2 YFSETQ. V shed 0 bases and J shed 6 bases, with 10 bases lying between them. CDR3 in amino acids: CASSLDLQRNEQFF. In nucleotides, the CDR3 is TGCGCCAGCAGCTTGGATTTGCAACGCAATGAGCAGTTCTTC.

This chain connects TRBV29-1 to TRBJ1-1; TRBD1 might be the D (5 bases). The germline V gene has CDR1 SQVTM and CDR2 ANQGSEA. CDR3 size: 13 residues. V lost 7 bases to trimming and J lost 0 bases, with 12 bases between them. CDR3 in amino acids: CSERDRLNTEAFF. The CDR3, as DNA: TGCAGCGAAAGAGACAGACTGAACACTGAAGCTTTCTTT.